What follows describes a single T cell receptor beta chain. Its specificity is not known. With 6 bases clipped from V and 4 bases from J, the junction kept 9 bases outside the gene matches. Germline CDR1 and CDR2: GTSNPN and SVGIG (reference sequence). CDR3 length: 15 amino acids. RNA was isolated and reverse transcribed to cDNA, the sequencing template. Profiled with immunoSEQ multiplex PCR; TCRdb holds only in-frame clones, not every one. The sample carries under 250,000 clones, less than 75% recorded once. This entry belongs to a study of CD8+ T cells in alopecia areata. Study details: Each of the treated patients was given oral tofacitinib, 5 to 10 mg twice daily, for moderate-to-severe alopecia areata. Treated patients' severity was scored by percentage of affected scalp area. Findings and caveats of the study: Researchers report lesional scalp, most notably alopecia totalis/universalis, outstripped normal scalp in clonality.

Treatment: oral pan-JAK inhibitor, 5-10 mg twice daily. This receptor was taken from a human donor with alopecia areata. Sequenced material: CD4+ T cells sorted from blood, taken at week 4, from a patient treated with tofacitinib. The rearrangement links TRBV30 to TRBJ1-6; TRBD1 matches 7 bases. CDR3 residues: CACSSSGQYNSPLHF. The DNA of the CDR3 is TGTGCCTGTTCTTCCTCGGGACAGTATAATTCACCCCTCCACTTT.